This entry describes one T cell receptor (beta chain). The data belong to a study of blood T cell repertoires in COVID-19. Per germline, CDR1 MDHEN and CDR2 SYDVKM. V lost 8 bases, J lost 6 bases, and 17 bases lay in between. The CDR3 totals 14 residues. Here immunoSEQ multiplex PCR was the method, and the copy in TCRdb shows in-frame clones only, minus some. The sample shows about 150,000 clones, roughly 84% of them seen only once. The chain links TRBV28 to TRBJ1-3; D may be TRBD1 (5 bases). This clonotype was obtained from a woman between 50 and 59 years old in a cohort sampled during active or convalescent COVID-19. The sample comprised peripheral blood. CDR3 nucleotide sequence: TGTGCCAGCTCCCTCCAGGGCAGGGAAAACACCATATATTTT. As protein: CASSLQGRENTIYF. Looking up the rest from reference TRBV28 and TRBJ1-3 gives the full variable domain: DVKVTQSSRYLVKRTGEKVFLECVQDMDHENMFWYRQDPGLGLRLIYFSYDVKMKEKGDIPEGYSVSREKKERFSLILESASTNQTSMYLCASSLQGRENTIYFGEGSWLTVV.